This entry features one T cell receptor beta chain sequence. The CDR3 loop spans 15 amino acids. Trimming removed 5 bases from V and 8 bases from J; junction bases left unmatched: 8. CDR1 is SEHNR and CDR2 is FQNEAQ in the germline V gene (reference sequence). This sample was included in a study of blood T cell repertoires in COVID-19. Per the study methods: It was from reference gene primer amplification that nucleated cell counts were estimated. TCRdb keeps only in-frame clones here, not all; method: immunoSEQ multiplex PCR. V and J calls and clone size are copied from that table; D and trimming were computed from the DNA. The sample has 250,000 or so clones; about four fifths are singletons. The study recruited people aged roughly 18 to 89 years across under 25 US areas. In assigning cohorts, the study relied on participant-reported clinical history. The study counted Cohort 3 donors as recovered given two negative PCRs, clearance, or symptom resolution.

This receptor was identified in a man aged 50-60 years who had recovered from COVID-19. Sequenced input: PBMCs or T cells enriched from blood (not recorded which). J is TRBJ1-4 and V is TRBV7-9; 10 positions match TRBD1. CDR3 nucleotides: TGTGCCAGCAGCACTCAGACAGGGGGCGAGGAAAAACTGTTTTTT. Amino acids: CASSTQTGGEEKLFF.